Listed below are T cell receptor beta chains from one sample, sequenced in a study of glioma-infiltrating T cells after dendritic cell vaccination. Repertoires were generated with immunoSEQ multiplex PCR, while TCRdb's copy carries only in-frame clones and drops some. The sample lists about 92,000 clones, about nine tenths occurring once. The sample was blood, taken before dendritic cell vaccination. These receptors originate from a human donor with glioblastoma. Each CDR3 is given with its conserved first and last residue. A D gene is named only where the DNA matches it firmly. A row's size may be missing; if present it is once, few, many or a size class.

J,size,D,V,CDR3,DNA
TRBJ2-7,NA,NA,TRBV5-4,CASRGGAGPYEQYF,TGTGCCAGCAGAGGGGGAGCCGGACCCTACGAGCAGTACTTC
TRBJ1-4,NA,TRBD1,TRBV5-1,CASSPTTGGNANEKLFF,TGCGCCAGCAGCCCAACTACAGGGGGCAACGCTAATGAAAAACTGTTTTTT
TRBJ2-2,NA,TRBD1,TRBV28,CASSLRRTGGTGELFF,TGTGCCAGCAGTTTACGCAGGACAGGGGGAACCGGGGAGCTGTTTTTT
TRBJ2-7,NA,TRBD2,TRBV2,CASSHTTSGSFYEQYF,TGTGCCAGCAGTCACACGACTAGCGGGAGTTTCTACGAGCAGTACTTC
TRBJ2-1,NA,NA,TRBV5-1,CASSSGLGEQFF,TGCGCCAGCAGCTCGGGACTCGGTGAGCAGTTCTTC
TRBJ1-6,NA,TRBD1,TRBV6-1,CASRQGADSSPLHF,TGTGCCAGCAGACAGGGGGCAGATAGTTCACCCCTCCACTTT
TRBJ1-4,NA,NA,TRBV15,CATSSGARTKEKLFF,TGTGCCACCAGCAGTGGGGCAAGGACTAAAGAAAAACTGTTTTTT
TRBJ2-7,NA,NA,TRBV28,CASTFERRTASYEQYF,TGTGCCAGCACTTTCGAACGGCGGACAGCCTCCTACGAGCAGTACTTC
TRBJ2-7,NA,NA,TRBV11-1,CASSSGFSYEQYF,TGTGCCAGCAGCTCCGGGTTTTCCTACGAGCAGTACTTC
TRBJ2-7,NA,NA,TRBV15,CATSLDRYEQYF,TGTGCCACCAGCCTTGACAGGTACGAGCAGTACTTC
TRBJ1-1,NA,NA,TRBV27,CASSLVGAGTEAFF,TGTGCCAGCAGTTTAGTTGGCGCAGGTACTGAAGCTTTCTTT
TRBJ2-7,NA,NA,TRBV15,CATSSRDNSYEQYF,TGTGCCACCAGCAGCCGGGACAACTCCTACGAGCAGTACTTC
TRBJ1-6,NA,TRBD1,TRBV27,CASSSPGGGQGVHSPLHF,TGTGCCAGCAGTTCCCCGGGAGGGGGACAGGGGGTTCATTCACCCCTCCACTTT
TRBJ2-1,once,TRBD2,TRBV9,CASSPRLAGTNNEQFF,TGTGCCAGCAGCCCCAGGCTAGCGGGAACCAACAATGAGCAGTTCTTC
TRBJ1-1,NA,NA,TRBV2,CASSDRLRAFF,TGTGCCAGCAGCGACAGGTTACGAGCTTTCTTT
TRBJ1-2,NA,NA,TRBV9,CASSIQGGDSRTF,TGTGCCAGCAGCATACAGGGTGGGGATTCGAGGACCTTC
TRBJ1-1,few,NA,TRBV2,CASSEGRAFF,TGTGCCAGCAGTGAAGGGCGGGCTTTCTTT
TRBJ2-5,NA,TRBD1,TRBV4-1,CASSQAGTGKETQYF,TGCGCCAGCAGCCAAGCCGGGACAGGTAAAGAGACCCAGTACTTC
TRBJ2-7,NA,TRBD2,TRBV14,CASSPQTSGGLNEQYF,TGTGCCAGCAGCCCTCAGACTAGCGGGGGGTTGAACGAGCAGTACTTC
TRBJ1-2,NA,TRBD1,TRBV6-1,CASSTRDRRDYGYTF,TGTGCCAGCAGCACCCGGGACAGGAGAGACTATGGCTACACCTTC
TRBJ2-2,NA,TRBD1,TRBV9,CASSVEADRATGELFF,TGTGCCAGCAGCGTCGAAGCGGACAGGGCTACCGGGGAGCTGTTTTTT
TRBJ1-2,NA,TRBD1,TRBV9,CASSVAPGTEGHYGYTF,TGTGCCAGCAGCGTAGCCCCAGGGACAGAAGGCCACTATGGCTACACCTTC
TRBJ1-1,once,TRBD1,TRBV5-1,CASSPQGTGSGNTEAFF,TGCGCCAGCAGCCCCCAAGGGACAGGCTCCGGGAACACTGAAGCTTTCTTT
TRBJ2-5,NA,NA,TRBV7-8,CASSGRNLARETQYF,TGTGCCAGCAGCGGAAGGAATCTAGCACGGGAGACCCAGTACTTC
TRBJ2-7,NA,NA,TRBV28,CASSLSGQIYEQYF,TGTGCCAGCAGTTTATCGGGACAAATCTACGAGCAGTACTTC
TRBJ2-7,NA,NA,TRBV29-1,CSAKKPSGKGVHEQYF,TGCAGTGCCAAAAAGCCGAGCGGGAAGGGGGTCCACGAGCAGTACTTC
TRBJ1-2,NA,NA,TRBV5-6,CASSVYRQANYGYTF,TGTGCCAGCAGCGTGTACAGGCAAGCTAACTATGGCTACACCTTC
TRBJ2-7,NA,NA,TRBV6-5,CAARGGFHEQYF,TGTGCCGCCCGTGGGGGCTTCCACGAGCAGTACTTC
TRBJ1-1,NA,NA,TRBV6-6,CASKRGGDTEAFF,TGTGCCAGCAAGAGGGGCGGGGACACTGAAGCTTTCTTT
TRBJ2-4,NA,NA,TRBV5-4,CASSLEGVDIQYF,TGTGCCAGCAGCTTGGAAGGGGTGGACATTCAGTACTTC
TRBJ2-7,NA,TRBD1,TRBV5-1,CASSDGTGDTSYEQYF,TGCGCCAGCAGCGACGGGACAGGCGATACCTCCTACGAGCAGTACTTC
TRBJ2-7,NA,TRBD1,TRBV25-1,CASSENRQGRYEQYF,TGTGCCAGCAGTGAAAATCGACAGGGGCGCTACGAGCAGTACTTC
TRBJ1-2,NA,TRBD1,TRBV4-2,CASSQVGGGDRGNYGYTF,TGTGCCAGCAGCCAAGTTGGGGGAGGGGACAGGGGTAACTATGGCTACACCTTC
TRBJ2-1,NA,TRBD1,TRBV7-9,CASSSPGQGRYEQFF,TGTGCCAGCAGCTCTCCGGGACAGGGCAGGTATGAGCAGTTCTTC
TRBJ2-3,few,TRBD1,TRBV9,CASSVTGVTQYF,TGTGCCAGCAGCGTTACAGGGGTTACGCAGTATTTT
TRBJ1-4,NA,NA,TRBV2,CASSETRATNEKLFF,TGTGCCAGCAGTGAAACACGGGCAACTAATGAAAAACTGTTTTTT
TRBJ2-5,NA,NA,TRBV10-2,CASSEGFAAQETQYF,TGCGCCAGCAGTGAGGGTTTTGCGGCCCAAGAGACCCAGTACTTC
TRBJ1-2,once,NA,TRBV5-4,CASSETGSYGYTF,TGTGCCAGCAGCGAAACAGGGAGCTATGGCTACACCTTC
TRBJ1-2,NA,NA,TRBV27,CASSTRTGGYTF,TGTGCCAGCAGTACCCGCACGGGTGGCTACACCTTC
TRBJ2-3,NA,NA,TRBV19,CASSPIIRAGLITDTQYF,TGTGCCAGTAGCCCGATCATCAGGGCGGGGTTAATCACAGATACGCAGTATTTT
TRBJ1-1,NA,NA,TRBV11-3,CASSARGWNTEAFF,TGTGCCAGCAGCGCGCGGGGGTGGAACACTGAAGCTTTCTTT
TRBJ2-7,NA,NA,TRBV27,CASSGRRGTTYEQYF,TGTGCCAGCAGTGGGAGACGCGGGACCACCTACGAGCAGTACTTC
TRBJ2-7,NA,NA,TRBV7-9,CASSSSREQYF,TGTGCCAGCAGTTCGTCCCGCGAGCAGTACTTC